The next 24 T cell receptor beta chains were all read from a single sample in a study of PD-1 blockade in classical Hodgkin lymphoma. Assay: immunoSEQ multiplex PCR; the TCRdb copy retains only in-frame clones and omits some. The sample has about 37,000 clones; just over 85% are singletons. Brentuximab vedotin exposure varied, and every patient relapsed after autologous stem cell transplantation. Material: peripheral blood mononuclear cells (PBMCs), obtained before the second cycle of nivolumab. The receptors derive from a human donor with classical Hodgkin lymphoma.

The rearrangement joins TRBV11-3 to TRBJ2-2; no reliable D call. The CDR3 has 13 amino acids. The ends were cut back, 0 bases at V and 8 bases at J, with 7 bases in the middle. Germline V gives CDR1 SGHNT, CDR2 YENEEA. The DNA of the CDR3 is TGTGCCAGCAGCTTAGACCTGGCTGGGGAGCTGTTTTTT. This codes for CASSLDLAGELFF.

The rearrangement links TRBV9 to TRBJ2-5; D unclear. Trimming pared 2 bases from V and 2 bases from J, leaving 4 bases between. Germline V gene lookup returns CDR1 SGDLS and CDR2 YYNGEE. This CDR3 is built from 12 residues. This chain's CDR3 is CASSVGQETQYF. CDR3 coding DNA: TGTGCCAGCAGCGTGGGGCAAGAGACCCAGTACTTC.

The V gene is TRBV29-1, the J gene TRBJ2-5; D gene ambiguous. CDR1 SQVTM and CDR2 ANQGSEA come from the germline V gene. This CDR3 comprises 12 residues. V was pared by 2 bases and J by 1 base, with 5 bases between. The CDR3 coding sequence is TGCAGCGTTGAACCCGGCCAAGAGACCCAGTACTTC. Encoded protein: CSVEPGQETQYF.

The chain links TRBV15 to TRBJ2-2, with 14 bases matching TRBD2. Trimming removed 3 bases from V and 5 bases from J; junction bases left unmatched: 11. CDR1 is LNHNV and CDR2 is YYDKDF in the germline V gene (reference sequence). CDR3 size: 19 residues. In nucleotides, the CDR3 is TGTGCCACCAGCAGCCCCGGGACTAGCGGGAGTAGTGGAACCGGGGAGCTGTTTTTT. Amino acids: CATSSPGTSGSSGTGELFF.

The V call is TRBV7-9, the J call TRBJ1-1; D not resolved. The CDR3 runs to 15 residues. Germline V CDR1 and CDR2: SEHNR, FQNEAQ (reference sequence). V was pared by 1 base and J by 5 bases, with 14 bases between. For the CDR3, the DNA is TGTGCCAGCAGCTTAGTTATTTGGATTGGAACTGAAGCTTTCTTT. Translating gives CASSLVIWIGTEAFF.

The CDR3: CASRLRQGSYGYTF. DNA for the CDR3: TGTGCCAGCAGATTAAGACAGGGTAGCTATGGCTACACCTTC. The rearrangement uses TRBV6-5 and TRBJ1-2; 7 nucleotides match TRBD1. The CDR3 is 14 residues long. V lost 6 bases, J lost 4 bases, and 8 bases stayed unmatched. Germline CDR1 reads MNHEY; CDR2 reads SVGAGI.

The chain is built from TRBV5-4 and TRBJ1-3, with 8 bases aligning to TRBD1. Germline lookup yields CDR1 SGHNT and CDR2 YYREEE (reference sequence). V lost 4 bases to trimming and J lost 2 bases; unmatched junction nucleotides: 8. The CDR3 loop spans 16 amino acids. CDR3: CASSLRQGATGNTIYF. The CDR3, as DNA: TGTGCCAGCAGCCTCCGTCAGGGGGCGACTGGAAACACCATATATTTT.

J is TRBJ2-1 and V is TRBV19; D is undetermined. CDR1 and CDR2 from the germline V gene are LNHDA and SQIVND (reference sequence). V lost 8 bases to trimming and J lost 5 bases, with 10 bases between them. CDR3 length: 12 residues. CDR3 in DNA: TGTGCCAGTGGTAAGGGCCACAATGAGCAGTTCTTC. This gives the protein CASGKGHNEQFF.

The chain couples TRBV11-1 to TRBJ1-1; no clear D gene. The CDR3 loop spans 12 amino acids. Germline assignment: CDR1 SGHAT and CDR2 FQDESV (reference sequence). V was clipped by 6 bases and J by 7 bases, with 12 bases between them. The CDR3 sequence: CASRYGRNEAFF. The CDR3, as DNA: TGTGCCAGCAGGTACGGGAGGAATGAAGCTTTCTTT.

J is TRBJ2-7 and V is TRBV28; perhaps TRBD1 as D (6 bases). The V gene lost 6 bases and the J gene lost 5 bases, with 17 bases spanning the gap. Per the germline V gene, CDR1 is MDHEN and CDR2 is SYDVKM. This CDR3 is built from 14 residues. The CDR3 sequence is CASRQGFTTNEQYF. CDR3 bases: TGTGCCAGCAGGCAGGGGTTCACCACCAACGAGCAGTACTTC. The whole variable domain, remainder taken from reference TRBV28 and TRBJ2-7, is DVKVTQSSRYLVKRTGEKVFLECVQDMDHENMFWYRQDPGLGLRLIYFSYDVKMKEKGDIPEGYSVSREKKERFSLILESASTNQTSMYLCASRQGFTTNEQYFGPGTRLTVT.

This clone came up once. The chain is built from TRBV7-9 and TRBJ2-2; D is uncertain. V gave up 2 bases and J gave up 1 base, with 8 bases separating them. CDR3 length equals 15 residues. The germline V gene has CDR1 SEHNR and CDR2 FQNEAQ (reference sequence). The chain's CDR3 is CASSLLTGNTGELFF. The CDR3 DNA sequence: TGTGCCAGCAGCTTACTTACTGGGAACACCGGGGAGCTGTTTTTT. The entire variable domain, with the rest obtained from reference TRBV7-9 and TRBJ2-2, is as follows: DTGVSQNPRHKITKRGQNVTFRCDPISEHNRLYWYRQTLGQGPEFLTYFQNEAQLEKSRLLSDRFSAERPKGSFSTLEIQRTEQGDSAMYLCASSLLTGNTGELFFGEGSRLTVL.

J is TRBJ2-3 and V is TRBV10-1; D ambiguous. The CDR3 consists of 12 residues. Germline CDR1 WNHNN, CDR2 SYGVQD (reference sequence). The V and J ends lost 4 bases and 0 bases respectively, with 2 bases between them. The CDR3 coding sequence is TGCGCCAGCAGTGGAAGCACAGATACGCAGTATTTT. Residues: CASSGSTDTQYF.

The CDR3 nucleotides are TGCGCCAGCAGCTTGGGCCAGTCTTTTTCACCCCTCCACTTT. Residues: CASSLGQSFSPLHF. The chain employs TRBV5-1 and TRBJ1-6; D not resolved. Germline loops: CDR1 SGHRS, CDR2 YFSETQ. This CDR3 is 14 amino acids long. V gave up 0 bases and J gave up 9 bases, with 10 bases separating them.

The rearrangement links TRBV5-1 to TRBJ2-7, with D uncertain. This CDR3 has 14 amino acids. Germline lookup yields CDR1 SGHRS and CDR2 YFSETQ. Trimming pared 1 base from V and 1 base from J, leaving 9 bases between. The CDR3 DNA is TGCGCCAGCAGCTTGCGACTTGAATCCTACGAGCAGTACTTC. This sequence encodes CASSLRLESYEQYF.

The chain has TRBV10-3 and TRBJ2-7; TRBD1 aligns across 8 bases. Per germline, CDR1 ENHRY and CDR2 SYGVKD. The CDR3 is 17 amino acids. The V gene end was trimmed by 3 bases and the J gene end by 2 bases; junction bases not matched to a gene: 12. CDR3 region: CAISEGRGPEATYEQYF. CDR3 sequence (DNA): TGTGCCATCAGTGAAGGCAGGGGGCCTGAAGCAACCTACGAGCAGTACTTC.

The chain is built from TRBV12-5 and TRBJ1-1; 8 positions match TRBD1. The CDR3 loop spans 17 amino acids. V lost 5 bases and J lost 4; bases outside the gene matches: 15. From germline, CDR1 is LGHNT and CDR2 FRNRAP. CDR3 sequence (DNA): TGTGCTAGTGGTGCCGACAGGGGAGGGTACGGGGTCACTGAAGCTTTCTTT. This gives the protein CASGADRGGYGVTEAFF.

The rearrangement joins TRBV6-6 to TRBJ2-7, with TRBD1 matching 7 bases. The CDR3 has 16 amino acids. Trimming cost V 5 bases and J 1 base; bases outside gene matches: 11. Germline CDR1 is MNHNY and CDR2 is SVGAGI (reference sequence). The CDR3 nucleotides are TGTGCCAGCAGTACTTCCCGGGACAGTCTTTCCTACGAGCAGTACTTC. It is translated as CASSTSRDSLSYEQYF.

This chain connects TRBV5-6 to TRBJ1-5; the D gene is possibly TRBD1 (6 bases). CDR3 length: 14 amino acids. Between the trimmed V and J ends, which lost 1 base and 6 bases, there was a span of 11 bases. Germline CDR1 and CDR2: SGHDT and YYEEEE. The CDR3 region has the DNA TGTGCCAGCAGCTTGAGGGGGATAAGTCAGCCCCAGCATTTT. It encodes CASSLRGISQPQHF.

The V and J genes are TRBV6-9 and TRBJ1-1; D may be TRBD1 (6 bases). The germline V gene encodes CDR1 MNHGY and CDR2 SVAAGI. Between the trimmed V and J ends, which lost 10 bases and 6 bases, there was a span of 21 bases. The CDR3 consists of 14 residues. Written as DNA, the CDR3 is TGTGCCATCCCGGGCTCGCCAGGGGAGCCTGAAGCTTTCTTT. Amino acids: CAIPGSPGEPEAFF.

The V gene is TRBV2, the J gene TRBJ1-5, with a possible D match to TRBD1 (6 bases). Trimming cost V 7 bases and J 5 bases, with 12 bases left between them. The germline V gene encodes CDR1 SNHLY and CDR2 FYNNEI. CDR3 length: 13 residues. This CDR3 is CASMVQGDQPQHF. The CDR3 nucleotides read TGTGCCAGCATGGTACAGGGAGATCAGCCCCAGCATTTT.

The rearrangement links TRBV6-1 to TRBJ2-7; TRBD2 matches 10 bases. CDR3 length: 15 amino acids. Germline assignment: CDR1 MNHNS and CDR2 SASEGT. Trimming took 4 bases from V and 5 from J; bases not matched to a gene: 8. The CDR3 loop reads CASSAWGTSVDEQYF. CDR3 DNA sequence: TGTGCCAGCAGTGCATGGGGGACTAGCGTCGACGAGCAGTACTTC.

V is TRBV7-9 and J is TRBJ1-1; D is undetermined. CDR1 and CDR2 (germline): SEHNR, FQNEAQ (reference sequence). The V gene lost 3 bases and the J gene lost 6 bases, with 11 bases spanning the gap. This CDR3 contains 13 residues. Written as DNA, the CDR3 is TGTGCCAGCAGCTTCGGGCAGTATCCTGAAGCTTTCTTT. This gives the protein CASSFGQYPEAFF.

The chain couples TRBV5-8 to TRBJ1-6, with 8 bases aligning to TRBD1. The ends lost 4 bases at V and 10 bases at J; junction bases unmatched: 7. Germline CDR1 is SGHTS and CDR2 is YDEGEE. CDR3 length: 14 residues. The CDR3 coding sequence is TGTGCCAGCAGCAGGGGGACAGGAGGGTCACCCCTCCACTTT. Protein product: CASSRGTGGSPLHF.

This sequence joins TRBV5-1 and TRBJ2-1; 13 bases match TRBD2. In germline, CDR1 is SGHRS, CDR2 YFSETQ. There are 18 residues in the CDR3. The ends lost 4 bases at V and 6 bases at J; junction bases unmatched: 13. CDR3 bases: TGCGCCAGCAGCCCCGGGACTAGCGGGGTCTACATCGGCAATGAGCAGTTCTTC. This sequence encodes CASSPGTSGVYIGNEQFF.